This TCR beta chain emerged from a study of PD-1 blockade in classical Hodgkin lymphoma. There was relapse after autologous stem cell transplantation in every patient, and there was variation in brentuximab vedotin exposure. Clones were sequenced by immunoSEQ multiplex PCR, and TCRdb holds only the in-frame ones, with some missing. The repertoire holds under 80,000 clones, 71% seen once, with roughly 9% in the top ten. Looked up from germline, CDR1 is SNHLY and CDR2 is FYNNEI. Trimming pared 2 bases from V and 2 bases from J, leaving 4 bases between. This CDR3 is 12 amino acids long. This TCR derives from a human donor with classical Hodgkin lymphoma. This sample comprised peripheral blood mononuclear cells (PBMCs), obtained before the second cycle of nivolumab. This chain uses TRBV2 with TRBJ2-7, with D unresolved. The CDR3, as DNA: TGTGCCAGCAGTGAAATGACCTACGAGCAGTACTTC. Residues: CASSEMTYEQYF.